These 17 T cell receptor beta chains came from one sample sequenced in a study of identical twins. TCRdb itself ran the 5' RACE reads through MiXCR, one entry per CDR3 protein. The data hold around 570,000 distinct CDR3 sequences, with approximately 9.6% observed a single time. The same sample was also studied in work on yellow fever vaccine responses in identical twins.

The sequenced sample was PBMCs. These TCRs come from a young woman in good health.

V and J are TRBV11-2 and TRBJ2-3, with 11 bases matching TRBD2. The J segment lost 6 bases and the V segment lost 1 base, leaving 9 bases of the junction unmatched. The CDR3 extends over 17 amino acids. Germline assignment: CDR1 SGHAT and CDR2 FQNNGV. CDR3 residues: CASSLGSGLAAGDTQYF. CDR3 sequence (DNA): TGTGCCAGCAGCTTAGGTTCGGGACTAGCGGCCGGGGATACGCAGTATTTT.

Remarks on this clonotype: It may be a read error: a sequence one base away is much more abundant. The rearrangement joins TRBV5-1 to TRBJ2-2, with 7 bases identical to TRBD1. Per germline, CDR1 SGHRS and CDR2 YFSETQ. The CDR3 sequence is 14 residues long. Germline trimming cut 4 bases from V and 9 bases from J; bases unmatched to any gene: 9. CDR3 in amino acids: CASSAYRGSWELFF. CDR3 nucleotides: TGCGCCAGCAGCGCGTACAGGGGATCCTGGGAGCTGTTTTTT.

This clonotype has a handful of counts. The rearrangement uses TRBV4-3 and TRBJ2-1; the D gene is possibly TRBD2 (6 bases). This CDR3 has 18 amino acids. The germline V gene encodes CDR1 LGHNA and CDR2 YSLEER. Trimming removed 0 bases from V and 4 bases from J, with 19 bases in between. Here the CDR3 DNA reads TGCGCCAGCAGCCAAGATCGTGGGGGGAAGGCCTCTTACAATGAGCAGTTCTTC. Residues: CASSQDRGGKASYNEQFF.

The rearrangement links TRBV6-2 or TRBV6-3 to TRBJ1-1; maybe TRBD1 (6 bases). This CDR3 is built from 15 residues. Deletions cut 8 bases from V and 8 bases from J, with 24 bases between. Germline values: CDR1 MNHEY, CDR2 SVGEGT. CDR3 coding DNA: TGTGCCAGCGCAAATCCGGTAGGACAGATGATAGAAGCTTTCTTT. It encodes CASANPVGQMIEAFF.

This clonotype came up many times. The J gene is TRBJ2-3, the V gene TRBV27, with D uncertain. CDR1 and CDR2 (germline): MNHEY, SMNVEV (reference sequence). The CDR3 has 14 amino acids. Deletions cut 3 bases from V and 5 bases from J, with 12 bases between. As DNA, the CDR3 is TGTGCCAGCAGTTTCGGCAGGATCGGAGATACGCAGTATTTT. Translation: CASSFGRIGDTQYF.

This clonotype was picked up a small number of times. The chain is built from TRBV27 and TRBJ2-7; the match to TRBD1 covers 7 bases. J lost 3 bases, V lost 7 bases, and 3 bases had no gene match. This CDR3 contains 12 residues. The V gene's germline CDR1 is MNHEY and CDR2 SMNVEV (reference sequence). CDR3 sequence reads: CASIRDSYEQYF. CDR3 sequence (DNA): TGTGCCAGCATCCGGGACAGCTACGAGCAGTACTTC.

This clonotype has a handful of counts. The chain recombines TRBV3-1 with TRBJ1-5; TRBD1 is a possible D gene (6 bases). The germline gives CDR1 LGHDT, CDR2 YNNKEL (reference sequence). There are 18 residues in the CDR3. Trimming shortened V by 1 base and J by 3 bases, and 19 bases separated the two germline ends. Written as DNA, the CDR3 is TGTGCCAGCAGCCAAGCGGGCGGGGGGACATCTCTCAATCAGCCCCAGCATTTT. This encodes CASSQAGGGTSLNQPQHF.

The V call is TRBV20-1, the J call TRBJ2-5; perhaps TRBD1 as D (5 bases). The CDR3 has 13 amino acids. V was cut by 4 bases and J by 5 bases, with 14 bases left in between. Germline V gives CDR1 DFQATT, CDR2 SNEGSKA (reference sequence). CDR3 region: CSATNRFSETQYF. As DNA, the CDR3 is TGCAGTGCTACCAACAGGTTTTCGGAGACCCAGTACTTC.

There are a few counts of this clonotype. The chain recombines TRBV6-4 with TRBJ2-6; D not resolved. Germline loops: CDR1 MRHNA, CDR2 SNTAGT. V was shortened by 3 bases and J by 0 bases, with 9 bases between the two germline ends. The CDR3 loop spans 16 amino acids. CDR3 DNA: TGTGCCAGCAGTGAAGCCCCCCTCTCTGGGGCCAACGTCCTGACTTTC. It is translated as CASSEAPLSGANVLTF.

This clonotype occurred a few times. This chain joins TRBV11-2 and TRBJ2-7, with a weak D call TRBD1 (5 bases). CDR3 length: 14 amino acids. The germline V gene encodes CDR1 SGHAT and CDR2 FQNNGV. Trimming stripped 4 bases from V and 3 bases from J, with 13 bases between. This CDR3 is CASSSSGQFYEQYF. The DNA for the CDR3 is TGTGCCAGCAGCTCCTCTGGACAATTCTACGAGCAGTACTTC.

This clonotype was seen a few times. The J gene is TRBJ1-1, the V gene TRBV27, with D tentatively TRBD1 (5 bases). Per the germline V gene, CDR1 is MNHEY and CDR2 is SMNVEV (reference sequence). This CDR3 comprises 14 residues. Trimming took 3 bases from V and 0 from J, leaving 8 bases between them. CDR3 nucleotide sequence: TGTGCCAGCAGTTTCGACAGCGTGAACACTGAAGCTTTCTTT. It translates to CASSFDSVNTEAFF.

At least ten counts were recorded for this clonotype. This chain uses TRBV20-1 with TRBJ2-1, with TRBD2 matching over 8 bases. The V and J ends lost 0 bases and 4 bases, in that order; junction bases with no gene match: 5. The germline CDR1 and CDR2 sequences are DFQATT and SNEGSKA (reference sequence). CDR3 length: 15 residues. Here the CDR3 DNA reads TGCAGTGCTAGAGATCTCCGGGAGGGATACAATGAGCAGTTCTTC. Residues: CSARDLREGYNEQFF.

This rearrangement joins TRBV7-8 to TRBJ2-6; D may be TRBD2 (7 bases). The CDR3 loop spans 19 amino acids. From germline, CDR1 is SGHVS and CDR2 FQNEAQ. Trimming took 5 bases from V and 4 from J, leaving 24 bases between them. The CDR3: CASSRLWAGEGTGANVLTF. The CDR3 region has the DNA TGTGCCAGCAGCCGTCTTTGGGCGGGGGAGGGGACAGGGGCCAACGTCCTGACTTTC.

This clonotype was detected ten times or more. The chain joins TRBV20-1 to TRBJ2-5; 11 nucleotides align to TRBD2. CDR3 length equals 16 residues. The trim removed 3 bases at V and 1 base at J, leaving 7 bases unmatched. The germline gives CDR1 DFQATT, CDR2 SNEGSKA (reference sequence). This CDR3 is CSASILAGGLQETQYF. CDR3 in DNA: TGCAGTGCTAGTATCCTAGCGGGGGGCCTCCAAGAGACCCAGTACTTC.

V is TRBV7-6 and J is TRBJ2-1; weak D call: TRBD1 (6 bases). Deletions cut 6 bases from V and 0 bases from J, with 18 bases between. The V gene's germline CDR1 is SGHVS and CDR2 FNYEAQ. This CDR3 is built from 17 residues. CDR3 protein: CASSSTSRGRSYNEQFF. DNA for the CDR3: TGTGCCAGCAGTAGTACGTCCAGGGGACGCTCCTACAATGAGCAGTTCTTC.

CDR3 residues: CASSQTSGRGVWAKNIQYF. The CDR3 region has the DNA TGTGCCAGCAGTCAGACTAGCGGGAGGGGAGTTTGGGCCAAAAACATTCAGTACTTC. This rearrangement joins TRBV28 to TRBJ2-4; TRBD2 agrees at 14 bases. The germline V gene encodes CDR1 MDHEN and CDR2 SYDVKM. The CDR3 loop spans 19 amino acids. After removal of 5 bases from V and 1 base from J, the junction contained 10 bases not matched to a gene.

DNA of the CDR3: TGCAGCGCGGAGAGGGACTATGGCTACACCTTC. It encodes CSAERDYGYTF. The chain recombines TRBV29-1 with TRBJ1-2; D unclear. Trimming removed 7 bases at V and 3 bases at J, with 9 bases between. The germline V gene has CDR1 SQVTM and CDR2 ANQGSEA. There are 11 residues in the CDR3.